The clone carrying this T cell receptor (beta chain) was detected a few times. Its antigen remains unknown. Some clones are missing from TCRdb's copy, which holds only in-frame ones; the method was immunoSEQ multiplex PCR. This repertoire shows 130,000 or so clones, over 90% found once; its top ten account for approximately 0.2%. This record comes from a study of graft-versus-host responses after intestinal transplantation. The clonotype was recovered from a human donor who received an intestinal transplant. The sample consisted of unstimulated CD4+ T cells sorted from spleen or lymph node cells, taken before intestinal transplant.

CDR3 amino acids: CASSSPVIGSNTEAFF. The CDR3, as DNA: TGTGCCAGCAGTTCCCCTGTTATTGGGTCGAACACTGAAGCTTTCTTT. The chain has TRBV28 and TRBJ1-1; D is undetermined. The CDR3 spans 16 residues. Per germline, CDR1 MDHEN and CDR2 SYDVKM. The V gene lost 4 bases and the J gene lost 1 base, with 16 bases spanning the gap. The full variable domain, completed using reference TRBV28 and TRBJ1-1, is DVKVTQSSRYLVKRTGEKVFLECVQDMDHENMFWYRQDPGLGLRLIYFSYDVKMKEKGDIPEGYSVSREKKERFSLILESASTNQTSMYLCASSSPVIGSNTEAFFGQGTRLTVV.